This T cell receptor beta chain was sequenced during a study of early T cells in non-severe SARS-CoV-2 infection. Turning to the study itself: RNA in bulk from unsorted whole blood was sequenced, and chains were unpaired.

From the 5' RACE reads, TCRdb called clonotypes with MiXCR, one entry per CDR3 protein. The table has about 33,000 distinct CDR3 sequences, over 4.5% seen once. This clonotype was seen only a few times. The antigen remains undetermined. Study-level results: The study's VDJdb matching favored anti-spike CD8 responses and missed private and CD4 specificities.

V lost 7 bases to trimming and J lost 7 bases, with 10 bases between them. Germline values: CDR1 SGHNT, CDR2 YENEEA. The CDR3 runs to 12 residues. Sequenced input: whole blood. The chain couples TRBV11-3 to TRBJ2-2, with D possibly TRBD1 on 5 matching bases. The sequence derives from an adult who was a healthcare worker with PCR-confirmed SARS-CoV-2 infection or an uninfected control (not recorded which). The CDR3 reads CASKGVGGELFF. The CDR3 DNA is TGTGCCAGCAAAGGGGTCGGCGGGGAGCTGTTTTTT.